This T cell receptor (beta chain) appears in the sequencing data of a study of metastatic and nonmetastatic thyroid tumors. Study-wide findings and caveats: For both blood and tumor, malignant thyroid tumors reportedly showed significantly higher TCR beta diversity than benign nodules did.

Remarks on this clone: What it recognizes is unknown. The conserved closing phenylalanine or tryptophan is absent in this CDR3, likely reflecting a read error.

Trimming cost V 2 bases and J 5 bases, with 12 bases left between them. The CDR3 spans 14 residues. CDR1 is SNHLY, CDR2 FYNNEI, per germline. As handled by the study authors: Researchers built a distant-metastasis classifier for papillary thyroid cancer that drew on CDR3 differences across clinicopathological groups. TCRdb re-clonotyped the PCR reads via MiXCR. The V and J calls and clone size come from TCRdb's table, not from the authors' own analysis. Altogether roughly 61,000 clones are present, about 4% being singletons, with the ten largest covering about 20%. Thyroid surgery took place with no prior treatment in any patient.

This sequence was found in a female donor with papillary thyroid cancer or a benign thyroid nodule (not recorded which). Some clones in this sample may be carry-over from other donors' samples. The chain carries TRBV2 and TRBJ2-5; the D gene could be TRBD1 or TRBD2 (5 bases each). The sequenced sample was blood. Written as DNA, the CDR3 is TGTGCCAGCAGTGAAAGGACACGGAGGGAGACCCAGTACCTC. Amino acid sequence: CASSERTRRETQYL.